This T cell receptor beta chain comes out of a study of blood T cells in healthy people across ages. Findings and limits, study-wide: Comparison with aged donors showed that long-lived donors had more naive CD4+ cells and higher diversity. Per million T cells, TCR beta diversity dropped roughly linearly as age increased.

V lost 5 bases, J lost 7 bases, and 12 bases stayed unmatched. The germline V gene encodes CDR1 DFQATT and CDR2 SNEGSKA (reference sequence). CDR3 size: 14 residues. Notes on this clonotype: Its target is not known.

With a J-beta primer mix and a sample-barcoded 5' primer, a second PCR ran 7 to 11 cycles. Through a template-switch adaptor with 12 random nucleotides, each cDNA molecule received a tag. Each CDR3 protein gets one entry after TCRdb re-called the 5' RACE reads with MiXCR. Here the sample spans 850,000 to 950,000 distinct CDR3 sequences, 25% to 35% being singletons. Each sample yielded at least 6 micrograms of PBMC total RNA. The material sequenced was blood. This TCR was sampled from a woman of 80 years or more in good health. This chain links TRBV20-1 with TRBJ2-3, with 7 nucleotides matching TRBD2. In DNA, the CDR3 is TGCAGTGCTGCAGGGACTACCCAGTCGAATACGCAGTATTTT. This gives the protein CSAAGTTQSNTQYF.